The present TCR beta chain was sequenced within a study of cytomegalovirus exposure and HLA in healthy donors. Whole-study results and caveats: Information on immune exposure was restricted to one variable (CMV serostatus). For most TCR beta V segments, an earlier analysis put the productive rate at about 90% or about 30% of the time.

PCR involved 60 Vbeta and 13 Jbeta primers. Assay used: immunoSEQ multiplex PCR; TCRdb lists only in-frame clones, some missing. The profile shows 100,000 to 150,000 clones, more than 70% of them singletons. For this clone: Its antigen is unknown.

This TCR came from a man aged 25 to 40 in good health and CMV-seronegative. Sequencing was performed on PBMCs.

CDR3 nucleotide sequence: TGTGCCAGCAGTTACTCCGGGTACAATGAGCAGTTCTTC. Protein sequence: CASSYSGYNEQFF. The V gene is TRBV6-5, the J gene TRBJ2-1, with D unresolved. CDR1 MNHEY and CDR2 SVGAGI come from the germline V gene. CDR3 length equals 13 residues. Deletions cut 0 bases from V and 4 bases from J, with 4 bases between.